These 24 T cell receptor beta chains came from one sample sequenced in a study of post-analysis software for immune sequencing data. The study's findings and limits: Controls showed lower frequencies than patients for roughly 5 TRBV segments, and TRBV5-6, TRBV5-1 and TRBV20-1 were among these.

Their target antigens are unknown. TCR beta cDNA libraries included unique molecular identifiers. TCRdb re-analysed the PCR reads in MiXCR, keeping a single row per CDR3 protein. The table records about 770,000 distinct CDR3 sequences, roughly 50% of them present only once. Sequencing was carried out using blood. The receptor set was obtained from a girl aged 5-17 years with multiple sclerosis.

This clonotype was observed a handful of times. The V and J genes are TRBV20-1 and TRBJ2-7, with D possibly being TRBD2 (6 bases). This CDR3 has 14 amino acids. V was cut by 6 bases and J by 4 bases, with 19 bases left in between. Per germline, CDR1 DFQATT and CDR2 SNEGSKA (reference sequence). CDR3 sequence: CSARVAVHSYEQYF. The CDR3 coding sequence is TGCAGTGCCCGTGTAGCGGTACACTCTTACGAGCAGTACTTC.

This clonotype occurred a few times. CDR3 DNA sequence: TGTGCCAGCAGCAGGGACAGGGATATGACACCCTACGAGCAGTACTTC. This gives the protein CASSRDRDMTPYEQYF. The chain combines TRBV5-5 with TRBJ2-7; 9 positions agree with TRBD1. Germline V gives CDR1 SGHKS, CDR2 YYEKEE (reference sequence). V shed 4 bases, J shed 2 bases, and the junction held 10 bases outside the gene matches. The CDR3 contains 16 residues. Full variable domain (missing parts from reference TRBV5-5 and TRBJ2-7): DAGVTQSPTHLIKTRGQQVTLRCSPISGHKSVSWYQQVLGQGPQFIFQYYEKEERGRGNFPDRFSARQFPNYSSELNVNALLLGDSALYLCASSRDRDMTPYEQYFGPGTRLTVT.

The rearrangement uses TRBV12-3 or TRBV12-4 and TRBJ2-1, with 15 bases lining up with TRBD2. The V and J ends lost 3 bases and 10 bases, in that order; junction bases with no gene match: 4. This CDR3 contains 15 residues. The CDR3 DNA reads as TGTGCCAGCAGTTTTGGGACTAGCGGGAGGTTGGAGCAGTTCTTC. Its protein product is CASSFGTSGRLEQFF.

This clonotype was found a few times. The chain links TRBV6-5 to TRBJ2-7; TRBD1 is a possible D gene (6 bases). Trimming took 5 bases from V and 1 from J, leaving 12 bases between them. CDR1 and CDR2 from the germline V gene are MNHEY and SVGAGI. CDR3 length: 14 residues. CDR3 nucleotides: TGTGCCAGCAGTGTAACGACAGGTTCCTACGAGCAGTACTTC. Its protein is CASSVTTGSYEQYF.

The CDR3 here is CSVEIGTSGLGELFF. DNA for the CDR3: TGCAGCGTTGAGATAGGGACTAGCGGACTCGGAGAGCTGTTTTTT. This chain joins TRBV29-1 and TRBJ2-2, with TRBD2 matching 11 bases. Germline trimming cut 3 bases from V and 11 bases from J; bases unmatched to any gene: 11. The germline CDR1 and CDR2 sequences are SQVTM and ANQGSEA. The CDR3 is made up of 15 amino acids.

The genes are TRBV6-1 and TRBJ1-4; no definite D call. The germline gives CDR1 MNHNS, CDR2 SASEGT. The CDR3 spans 14 residues. Trimming pared 6 bases from V and 8 bases from J, leaving 16 bases between. CDR3 nucleotides: TGTGCCAGCAGCCCCCCCGGGGAGTTCGAAAAACTGTTTTTT. This sequence encodes CASSPPGEFEKLFF.

CDR3 loop: CASSMAGTGPTDTQYF. DNA for the CDR3: TGTGCCAGCAGCATGGCCGGGACTGGACCCACAGATACGCAGTATTTT. The chain links TRBV5-4 to TRBJ2-3; D might be TRBD2 (6 bases). Germline V CDR1 and CDR2: SGHNT, YYREEE (reference sequence). This CDR3 has 16 residues. V was pared by 4 bases and J by 2 bases, with 17 bases between.

DNA of the CDR3: TGTGCCAGCAGCTTCGGAAGCACCGGGGAGCTGTTTTTT. Encoded protein: CASSFGSTGELFF. This sequence joins TRBV5-5 and TRBJ2-2; unclear D gene. Germline assignment: CDR1 SGHKS and CDR2 YYEKEE (reference sequence). Trimming stripped 2 bases from V and 4 bases from J, with 6 bases between. This CDR3 spans 13 amino acids.

This chain joins TRBV14 and TRBJ2-6, with 8 bases identical to TRBD1. Losses at the gene ends were 4 bases for V and 10 bases for J; bases not matched to a gene: 6. CDR1 and CDR2 from the germline V gene are SGHDN and FVKESK. This CDR3 has 14 amino acids. CDR3 amino acids: CASSPTGVANVLTF. Here the CDR3 DNA reads TGTGCCAGCAGCCCGACAGGGGTGGCAAACGTCCTGACTTTC. The full variable domain, in which reference TRBV14 and TRBJ2-6 provide the parts outside the CDR3, is EAGVTQFPSHSVIEKGQTVTLRCDPISGHDNLYWYRRVMGKEIKFLLHFVKESKQDESGMPNNRFLAERTGGTYSTLKVQPAELEDSGVYFCASSPTGVANVLTFGAGSRLTVL.

This rearrangement joins TRBV20-1 to TRBJ1-5; D possibly corresponds to TRBD1 (6 bases). The CDR3 has 14 amino acids. V lost 1 base, J lost 2 bases, and 9 bases lay in between. Per the germline V gene, CDR1 is DFQATT and CDR2 is SNEGSKA (reference sequence). The CDR3 DNA follows: TGCAGTGCTAGAGGACAGGCCGGCAATCAGCCCCAGCATTTT. Amino acids: CSARGQAGNQPQHF.

The chain employs TRBV9 and TRBJ1-2, with D unresolved. Between the trimmed V and J ends, which lost 1 base and 7 bases, there was a span of 17 bases. The CDR3 consists of 15 residues. CDR1 and CDR2 from the germline V gene are SGDLS and YYNGEE. The CDR3 sequence is CASSVSSGNYGGYTF. In DNA, the CDR3 is TGTGCCAGCAGCGTATCCTCGGGGAACTATGGTGGCTACACCTTC. The variable domain in full, with the rest retrieved from reference TRBV9 and TRBJ1-2, is DSGVTQTPKHLITATGQRVTLRCSPRSGDLSVYWYQQSLDQGLQFLIQYYNGEERAKGNILERFSAQQFPDLHSELNLSSLELGDSALYFCASSVSSGNYGGYTFGSGTRLTVV.

The chain links TRBV4-3 to TRBJ2-7; no clear D gene. The germline V gene encodes CDR1 LGHNA and CDR2 YSLEER. The CDR3 totals 15 residues. Trimming removed 0 bases from V and 0 bases from J, with 9 bases in between. The DNA of the CDR3 is TGCGCCAGCAGCCAAGATCTGAGCGACTCCTACGAGCAGTACTTC. Its translation is CASSQDLSDSYEQYF.

The genes are TRBV10-3 and TRBJ2-1, with 13 bases matching TRBD2. The CDR3 has 17 amino acids. Germline CDR1 is ENHRY and CDR2 is SYGVKD. With 2 bases clipped from V and 9 bases from J, the junction kept 10 bases outside the gene matches. CDR3 protein: CAISERTGTSGAGEQFF. CDR3 DNA: TGTGCCATCAGTGAGCGAACCGGGACTAGCGGGGCGGGTGAGCAGTTCTTC.

This chain joins TRBV7-9 and TRBJ2-1, with 8 bases aligning to TRBD1. Germline loops: CDR1 SEHNR, CDR2 FQNEAQ (reference sequence). The length of the CDR3 is 14 residues. Trimming removed 5 bases from V and 7 bases from J; junction bases left unmatched: 7. The CDR3 nucleotides are TGTGCCAGCAGCGTCCCCAGGGGGCGGAATGAGCAGTTCTTC. This codes for CASSVPRGRNEQFF. Full variable domain (remainder filled in from reference TRBV7-9 and TRBJ2-1): DTGVSQNPRHKITKRGQNVTFRCDPISEHNRLYWYRQTLGQGPEFLTYFQNEAQLEKSRLLSDRFSAERPKGSFSTLEIQRTEQGDSAMYLCASSVPRGRNEQFFGPGTRLTVL.

This sequence joins TRBV3-1 and TRBJ2-3, with TRBD2 matching over 8 bases. V was pared by 2 bases and J by 5 bases, with 15 bases of the junction left unmatched. Per the germline V gene, CDR1 is LGHDT and CDR2 is YNNKEL (reference sequence). The CDR3 length is 18 residues. This chain's CDR3 is CASSQPGLAGPGGDTQYF. The CDR3 DNA reads TGTGCCAGCAGCCAACCCGGGTTAGCGGGGCCCGGAGGAGATACGCAGTATTTT.

The chain recombines TRBV20-1 with TRBJ2-7; TRBD2 agrees at 10 bases. The CDR3 covers 15 residues. CDR1 and CDR2 from the germline V gene are DFQATT and SNEGSKA (reference sequence). With 6 bases clipped from V and 0 bases from J, the junction kept 8 bases outside the gene matches. The CDR3: CSAGTSATGSYEQYF. The CDR3 DNA follows: TGCAGTGCCGGGACTAGCGCAACCGGCTCCTACGAGCAGTACTTC.

This clonotype has just a few counts. With a much larger clone just one base away, this may be a read error. CDR3 nucleotides: TGTGCCAGCAGTTTAGATAGAGTCTATGACTACACCTTC. Protein product: CASSLDRVYDYTF. The chain couples TRBV12-3 or TRBV12-4 to TRBJ1-2; D is unresolved. CDR3 length: 13 residues.

The chain combines TRBV20-1 with TRBJ1-5, with D possibly TRBD1 on 6 matching bases. V lost 0 bases to trimming and J lost 3 bases, with 15 bases between them. The CDR3 loop spans 16 amino acids. Looked up from germline, CDR1 is DFQATT and CDR2 is SNEGSKA (reference sequence). The CDR3 DNA sequence: TGCAGTGCTAGAGATACAGGGCGGAGTATCAATCAGCCCCAGCATTTT. Protein product: CSARDTGRSINQPQHF.

This clonotype was seen a single time. This chain joins TRBV20-1 and TRBJ2-5; D possibly corresponds to TRBD2 (6 bases). The V end lost 5 bases, the J end lost 5 bases, and 15 bases lay between the germline ends. Germline CDR1 DFQATT, CDR2 SNEGSKA (reference sequence). There are 13 residues in the CDR3. The CDR3 region has the DNA TGCAGTGCTGCGGGACTTTTGGCGGAGACCCAGTACTTC. Translated, it gives CSAAGLLAETQYF.

The rearrangement links TRBV2 to TRBJ2-4; 7 nucleotides line up with TRBD2. V lost 7 bases, J lost 14 bases, and 8 bases stayed unmatched. Germline V gene sequence: CDR1 SNHLY, CDR2 FYNNEI. This CDR3 contains 11 residues. This CDR3 reads CASIGEGGKYF. The CDR3 bases are TGTGCCAGCATTGGGGAGGGCGGGAAGTACTTC.

The chain joins TRBV20-1 to TRBJ2-1; no firm D call. The V gene's germline CDR1 is DFQATT and CDR2 SNEGSKA (reference sequence). The CDR3 is 14 residues long. Trimming stripped 0 bases from V and 5 bases from J, with 11 bases between. DNA of the CDR3: TGCAGTGCTAGAGATCGGAGTCTTAACAATGAGCAGTTCTTC. Protein product: CSARDRSLNNEQFF.

This sequence joins TRBV7-6 and TRBJ2-7; D could derive from TRBD1 or TRBD2 (5 bases each). Trimming removed 2 bases at V and 4 bases at J, with 12 bases between. The V gene's germline CDR1 is SGHVS and CDR2 FNYEAQ. The CDR3 extends over 14 amino acids. Written as DNA, the CDR3 is TGTGCCAGCAGCTTATATCCAGGGAGATACGAGCAGTACTTC. As protein: CASSLYPGRYEQYF.

The chain recombines TRBV3-1 with TRBJ2-1; TRBD1 matches 8 bases. The V and J ends lost 4 bases and 1 base, in that order; junction bases with no gene match: 6. Germline V CDR1 and CDR2: LGHDT, YNNKEL (reference sequence). The length of the CDR3 is 16 residues. The CDR3 reads CASSPTQGGSYNEQFF. CDR3 nucleotides: TGTGCCAGCAGCCCCACACAGGGGGGATCCTACAATGAGCAGTTCTTC.

The chain links TRBV10-3 to TRBJ2-3, with 8 bases lining up with TRBD2. The CDR3 extends over 18 amino acids. The V and J ends lost 4 bases and 6 bases, in that order; junction bases with no gene match: 18. The germline CDR1 and CDR2 sequences are ENHRY and SYGVKD. The CDR3 coding sequence is TGTGCCATCAGTGCCTACGGGGGGGGTAGCGGTGGGACGGATACGCAGTATTTT. Encoded protein: CAISAYGGGSGGTDTQYF.